The text below deals with one T cell receptor (beta chain). The data stem from a study of blood T cells in healthy people across ages. Trimming removed 5 bases from V and 5 bases from J, with 13 bases in between. This CDR3 has 13 residues. The germline V gene encodes CDR1 SGHTA and CDR2 FQGNSA. Isolating PBMCs gave at least 7 million of these cells per sample. Then a second PCR, running about 7 to 11 cycles, was carried out with a sample-barcoded 5' primer and a J-beta primer mix. Every molecule of cDNA carried a tag from a template-switch adaptor with 12 random nucleotides. Each CDR3 protein is one row after TCRdb ran MiXCR on the 5' RACE reads. This table has hundreds of thousands of distinct CDR3 sequences, over 40% appearing once.

The source is an elderly man in good health. Sequences were obtained from blood. The chain joins TRBV7-2 to TRBJ2-7; possibly TRBD1 for D (5 bases). CDR3 in DNA: TGTGCCAGCAGCAATCAAGTAGGGGACGAGCAGTACTTC. As protein: CASSNQVGDEQYF.